Sequencing of this T cell receptor (beta chain) was carried out in a study of blood T cell repertoires in COVID-19. Study-level background: PBMCs, B-cell-depleted T cells, or T cells were the source of the cDNA or gDNA that made up the material.

CDR1 and CDR2 from the germline V gene are SGHVS and FQNEAQ. The CDR3 loop spans 19 amino acids. J was trimmed by 3 bases and V by 5 bases; bases with no gene match: 14. Profiling relied on immunoSEQ multiplex PCR, and the TCRdb table lists in-frame clones only, not all of them. This sample has approximately 190,000 clones, with roughly 80% found just once. This chain uses TRBV7-8 with TRBJ2-3, with 13 bases identical to TRBD2. The specimen was peripheral blood. The clonotype originates from a man between 60 and 75 years old with acute or convalescent COVID-19. In nucleotides, the CDR3 is TGTGCCAGCAGCCCCACACTAGCGGGGGGGCCCCACGGGACAGATACGCAGTATTTT. Encoded protein: CASSPTLAGGPHGTDTQYF.